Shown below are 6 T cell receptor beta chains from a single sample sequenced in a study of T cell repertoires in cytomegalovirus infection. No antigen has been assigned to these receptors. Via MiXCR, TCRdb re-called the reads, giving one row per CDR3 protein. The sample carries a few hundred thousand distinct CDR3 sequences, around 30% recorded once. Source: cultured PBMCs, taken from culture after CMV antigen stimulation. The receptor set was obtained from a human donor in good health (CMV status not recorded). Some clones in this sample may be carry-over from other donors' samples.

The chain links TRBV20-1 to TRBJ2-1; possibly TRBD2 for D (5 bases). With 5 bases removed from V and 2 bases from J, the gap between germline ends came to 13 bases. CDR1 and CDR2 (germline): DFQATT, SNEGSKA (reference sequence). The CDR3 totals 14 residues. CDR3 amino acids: CSALRLPTYNEQFF. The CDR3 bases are TGCAGTGCTCTCCGACTACCTACCTACAATGAGCAGTTCTTC.

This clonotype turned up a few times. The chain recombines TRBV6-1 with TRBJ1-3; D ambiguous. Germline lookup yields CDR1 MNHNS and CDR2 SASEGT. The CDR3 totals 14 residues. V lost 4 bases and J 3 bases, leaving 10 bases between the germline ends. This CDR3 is CASSAVEGGNTIYF. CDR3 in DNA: TGTGCCAGCAGTGCGGTTGAGGGTGGAAACACCATATATTTT.

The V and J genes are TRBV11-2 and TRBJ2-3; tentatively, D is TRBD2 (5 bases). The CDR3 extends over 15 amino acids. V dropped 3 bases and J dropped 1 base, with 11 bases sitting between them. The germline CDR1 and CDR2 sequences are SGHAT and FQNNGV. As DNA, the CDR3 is TGTGCCAGCAGCTTGAAGCGGCCAGGCACAGATACGCAGTATTTT. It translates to CASSLKRPGTDTQYF.

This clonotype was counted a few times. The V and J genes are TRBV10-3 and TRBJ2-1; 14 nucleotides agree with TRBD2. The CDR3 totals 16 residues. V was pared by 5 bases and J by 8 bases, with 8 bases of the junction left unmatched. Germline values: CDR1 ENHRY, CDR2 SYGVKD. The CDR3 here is CAISQGLAGEVDEQFF. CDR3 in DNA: TGTGCCATCAGTCAGGGACTAGCGGGAGAGGTGGATGAGCAGTTCTTC.

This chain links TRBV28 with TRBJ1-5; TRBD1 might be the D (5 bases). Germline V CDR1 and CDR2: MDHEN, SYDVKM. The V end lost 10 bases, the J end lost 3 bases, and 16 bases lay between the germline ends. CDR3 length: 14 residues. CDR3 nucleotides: TGTGCCACTAAACCCGGGGGATTCAATCAGCCCCAGCATTTT. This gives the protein CATKPGGFNQPQHF.

In nucleotides, the CDR3 is TGTGCCACCAGCAGAGATCATAAGGGAGAGACCCAGTACTTC. It codes for CATSRDHKGETQYF. The V gene is TRBV15, the J gene TRBJ2-5; D ambiguous. There are 14 residues in the CDR3. Germline values: CDR1 LNHNV, CDR2 YYDKDF (reference sequence). Between the trimmed V and J ends, which lost 0 bases and 4 bases, there was a span of 9 bases.